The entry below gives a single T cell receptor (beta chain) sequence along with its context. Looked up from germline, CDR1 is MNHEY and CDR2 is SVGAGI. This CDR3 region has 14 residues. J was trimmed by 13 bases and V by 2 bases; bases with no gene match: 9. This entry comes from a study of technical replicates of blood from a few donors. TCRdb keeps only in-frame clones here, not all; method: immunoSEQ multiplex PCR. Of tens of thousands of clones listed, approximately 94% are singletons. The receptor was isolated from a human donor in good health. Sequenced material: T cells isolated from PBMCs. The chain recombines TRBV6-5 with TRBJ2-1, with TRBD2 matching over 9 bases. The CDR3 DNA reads TGTGCCAGCAGTTACGTGAGGGCGGGAGGGCCCCAGTTCTTC. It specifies CASSYVRAGGPQFF.